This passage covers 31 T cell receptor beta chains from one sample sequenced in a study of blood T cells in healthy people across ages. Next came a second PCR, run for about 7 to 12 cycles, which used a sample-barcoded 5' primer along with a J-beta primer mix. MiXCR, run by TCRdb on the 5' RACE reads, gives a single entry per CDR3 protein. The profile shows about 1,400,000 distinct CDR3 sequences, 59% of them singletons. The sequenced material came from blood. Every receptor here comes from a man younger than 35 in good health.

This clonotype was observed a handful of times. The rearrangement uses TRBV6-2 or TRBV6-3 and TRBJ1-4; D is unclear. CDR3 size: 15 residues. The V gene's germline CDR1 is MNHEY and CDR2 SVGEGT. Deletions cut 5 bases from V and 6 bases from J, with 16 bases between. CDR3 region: CASSQPNRRDEKLFF. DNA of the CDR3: TGTGCCAGCAGTCAACCGAATCGGAGAGATGAAAAACTGTTTTTT.

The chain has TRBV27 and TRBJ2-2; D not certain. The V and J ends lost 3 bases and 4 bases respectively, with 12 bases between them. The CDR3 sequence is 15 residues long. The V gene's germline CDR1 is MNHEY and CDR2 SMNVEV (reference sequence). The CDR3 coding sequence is TGTGCCAGCAGTTTGTCACAGCCCATCACCGGGGAGCTGTTTTTT. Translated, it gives CASSLSQPITGELFF.

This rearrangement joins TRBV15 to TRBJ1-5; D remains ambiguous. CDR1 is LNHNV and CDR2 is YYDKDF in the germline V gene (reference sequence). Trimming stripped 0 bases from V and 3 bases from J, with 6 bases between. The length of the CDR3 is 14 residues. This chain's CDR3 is CATSREVHNQPQHF. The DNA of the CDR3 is TGTGCCACCAGCAGAGAGGTCCACAATCAGCCCCAGCATTTT.

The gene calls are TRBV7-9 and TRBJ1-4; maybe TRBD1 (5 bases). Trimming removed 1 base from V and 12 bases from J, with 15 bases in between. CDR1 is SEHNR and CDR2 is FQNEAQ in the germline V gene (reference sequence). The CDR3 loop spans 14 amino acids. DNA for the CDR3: TGTGCCAGCAGCTTAGGTTCCAGGGAAGGTCAACTGTTTTTT. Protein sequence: CASSLGSREGQLFF. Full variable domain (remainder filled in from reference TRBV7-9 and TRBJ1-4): DTGVSQNPRHKITKRGQNVTFRCDPISEHNRLYWYRQTLGQGPEFLTYFQNEAQLEKSRLLSDRFSAERPKGSFSTLEIQRTEQGDSAMYLCASSLGSREGQLFFGSGTQLSVL.

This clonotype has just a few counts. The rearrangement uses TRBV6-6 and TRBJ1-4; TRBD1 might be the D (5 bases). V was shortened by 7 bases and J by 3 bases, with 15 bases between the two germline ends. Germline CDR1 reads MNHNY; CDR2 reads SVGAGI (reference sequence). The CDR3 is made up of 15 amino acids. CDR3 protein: CASIGRAIANEKLFF. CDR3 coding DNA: TGTGCCAGCATTGGCAGGGCGATCGCTAATGAAAAACTGTTTTTT.

CDR3 residues: CASRTWTGSHEQYF. DNA for the CDR3: TGTGCCAGCAGAACCTGGACAGGGAGCCACGAGCAGTACTTC. V and J are TRBV6-5 and TRBJ2-7; TRBD1 agrees at 8 bases. The germline CDR1 and CDR2 sequences are MNHEY and SVGAGI. Trimming cost V 6 bases and J 5 bases; bases outside gene matches: 9. The CDR3 contains 14 residues.

CDR3 sequence (DNA): TGTGCCAGTAGTGCCATAGGACAGGGGCGCTACGAGCAGTACTTC. It is translated as CASSAIGQGRYEQYF. The rearrangement uses TRBV19 and TRBJ2-7, with 9 nucleotides matching TRBD1. The CDR3 spans 15 residues. Germline V gives CDR1 LNHDA, CDR2 SQIVND (reference sequence). The ends lost 5 bases at V and 3 bases at J; junction bases unmatched: 8.

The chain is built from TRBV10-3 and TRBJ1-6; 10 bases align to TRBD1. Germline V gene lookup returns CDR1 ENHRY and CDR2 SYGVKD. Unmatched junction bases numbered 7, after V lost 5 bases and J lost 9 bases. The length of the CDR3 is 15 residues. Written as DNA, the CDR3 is TGTGCCATCAGTCCTGGGACAGGGGAGGGTTCACCCCTCCACTTT. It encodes CAISPGTGEGSPLHF.

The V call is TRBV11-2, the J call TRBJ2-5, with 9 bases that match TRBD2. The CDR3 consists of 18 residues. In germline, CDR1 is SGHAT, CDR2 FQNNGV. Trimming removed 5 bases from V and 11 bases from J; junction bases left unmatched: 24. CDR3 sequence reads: CASSEYRARLAGWGEQYF. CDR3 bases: TGTGCCAGCAGCGAGTACCGCGCCCGGCTAGCGGGGTGGGGTGAGCAGTACTTC.

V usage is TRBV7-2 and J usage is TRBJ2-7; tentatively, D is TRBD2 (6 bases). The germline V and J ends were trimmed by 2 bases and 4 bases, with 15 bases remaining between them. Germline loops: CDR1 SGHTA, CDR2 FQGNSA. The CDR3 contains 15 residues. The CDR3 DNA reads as TGTGCCAGCAGCTTATATCGGGACTTACGTTACGAGCAGTACTTC. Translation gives CASSLYRDLRYEQYF.

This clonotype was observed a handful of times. CDR3 residues: CSVERTGGNIQYF. Written as DNA, the CDR3 is TGCAGCGTTGAGAGGACAGGGGGAAACATTCAGTACTTC. This chain links TRBV29-1 with TRBJ2-4, with 10 bases that match TRBD1. The CDR3 spans 13 residues. Trimming at V came to 3 bases and at J to 6 bases, leaving 2 bases not matched to a gene. Germline V CDR1 and CDR2: SQVTM, ANQGSEA.

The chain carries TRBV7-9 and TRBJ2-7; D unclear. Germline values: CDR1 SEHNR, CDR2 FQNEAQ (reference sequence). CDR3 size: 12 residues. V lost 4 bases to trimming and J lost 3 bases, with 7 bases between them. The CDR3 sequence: CASSYTLYEQYF. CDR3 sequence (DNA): TGTGCCAGCAGCTATACCCTCTACGAGCAGTACTTC. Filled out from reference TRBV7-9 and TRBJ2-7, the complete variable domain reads DTGVSQNPRHKITKRGQNVTFRCDPISEHNRLYWYRQTLGQGPEFLTYFQNEAQLEKSRLLSDRFSAERPKGSFSTLEIQRTEQGDSAMYLCASSYTLYEQYFGPGTRLTVT.

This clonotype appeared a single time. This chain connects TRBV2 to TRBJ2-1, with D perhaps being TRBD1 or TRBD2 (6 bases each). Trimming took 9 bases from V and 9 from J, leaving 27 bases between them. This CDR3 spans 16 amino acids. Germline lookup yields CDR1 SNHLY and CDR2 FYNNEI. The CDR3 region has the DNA TGTGCCAGGTTATCCGGCCAGGGGCTACTGGAGGGTGAGCAGTTCTTC. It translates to CARLSGQGLLEGEQFF.

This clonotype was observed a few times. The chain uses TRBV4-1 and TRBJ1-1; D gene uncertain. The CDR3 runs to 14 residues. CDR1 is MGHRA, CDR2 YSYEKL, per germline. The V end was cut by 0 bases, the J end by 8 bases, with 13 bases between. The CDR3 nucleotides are TGCGCCAGCAGCCAAGAGGTCGACGGGCGAGAAGCTTTCTTT. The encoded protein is CASSQEVDGREAFF.

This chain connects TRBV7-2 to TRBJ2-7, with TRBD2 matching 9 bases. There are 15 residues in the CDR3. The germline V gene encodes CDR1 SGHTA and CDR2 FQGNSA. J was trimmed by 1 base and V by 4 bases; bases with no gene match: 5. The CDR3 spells CASSSLAGRSYEQYF. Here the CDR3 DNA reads TGTGCCAGCAGCTCCCTAGCGGGGAGGTCCTACGAGCAGTACTTC. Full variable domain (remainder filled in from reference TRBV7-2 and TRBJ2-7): GAGVSQSPSNKVTEKGKDVELRCDPISGHTALYWYRQSLGQGLEFLIYFQGNSAPDKSGLPSDRFSAERTGGSVSTLTIQRTQQEDSAVYLCASSSLAGRSYEQYFGPGTRLTVT.

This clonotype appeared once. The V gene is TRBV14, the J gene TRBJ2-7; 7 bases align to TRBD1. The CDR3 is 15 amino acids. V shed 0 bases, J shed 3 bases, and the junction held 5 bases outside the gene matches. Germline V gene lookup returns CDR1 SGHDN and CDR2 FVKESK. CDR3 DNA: TGTGCCAGCAGCCAAGACAAGGACAGGTACTACGAGCAGTACTTC. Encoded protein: CASSQDKDRYYEQYF.

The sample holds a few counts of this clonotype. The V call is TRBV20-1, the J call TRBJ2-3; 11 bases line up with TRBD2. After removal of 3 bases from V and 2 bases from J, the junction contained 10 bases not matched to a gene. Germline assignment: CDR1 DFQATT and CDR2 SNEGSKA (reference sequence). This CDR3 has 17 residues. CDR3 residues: CSASPGLAGRTTDTQYF. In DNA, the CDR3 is TGCAGTGCTAGCCCCGGACTAGCGGGCCGAACCACAGATACGCAGTATTTT.

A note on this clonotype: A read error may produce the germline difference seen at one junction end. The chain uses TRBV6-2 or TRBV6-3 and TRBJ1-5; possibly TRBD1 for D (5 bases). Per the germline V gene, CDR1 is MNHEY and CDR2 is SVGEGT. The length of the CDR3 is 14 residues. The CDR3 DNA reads TGTGACAGCACCCTCGACAGCATTTATCAGCCCCAGCATTTT. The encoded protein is CDSTLDSIYQPQHF.

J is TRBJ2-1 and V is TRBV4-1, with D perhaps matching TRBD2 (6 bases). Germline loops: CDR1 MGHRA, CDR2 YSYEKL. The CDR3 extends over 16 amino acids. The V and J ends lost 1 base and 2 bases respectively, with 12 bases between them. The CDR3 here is CASSQVLADPYNEQFF. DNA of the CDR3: TGCGCCAGCAGCCAAGTTTTAGCGGACCCCTACAATGAGCAGTTCTTC.

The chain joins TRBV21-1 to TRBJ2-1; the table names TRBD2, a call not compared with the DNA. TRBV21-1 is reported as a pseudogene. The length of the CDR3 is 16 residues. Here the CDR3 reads CASSNQLAIPYNEQFF. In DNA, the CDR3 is TGTGCCAGCAGCAATCAGCTAGCGATCCCCTACAATGAGCAGTTCTTC.

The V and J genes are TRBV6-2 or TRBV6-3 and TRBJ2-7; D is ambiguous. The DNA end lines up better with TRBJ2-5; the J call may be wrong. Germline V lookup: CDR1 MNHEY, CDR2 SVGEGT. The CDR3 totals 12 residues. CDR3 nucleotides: TGTGCCAGCAGTTCGCTAGACGAGACCCAGTACTTC. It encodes CASSSLDETQYF.

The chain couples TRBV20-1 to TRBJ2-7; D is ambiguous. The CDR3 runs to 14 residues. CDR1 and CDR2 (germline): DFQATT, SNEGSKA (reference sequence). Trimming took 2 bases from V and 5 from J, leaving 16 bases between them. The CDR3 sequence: CSARPPRSLHEQYF. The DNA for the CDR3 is TGCAGTGCTAGACCCCCTCGGTCCCTCCACGAGCAGTACTTC.

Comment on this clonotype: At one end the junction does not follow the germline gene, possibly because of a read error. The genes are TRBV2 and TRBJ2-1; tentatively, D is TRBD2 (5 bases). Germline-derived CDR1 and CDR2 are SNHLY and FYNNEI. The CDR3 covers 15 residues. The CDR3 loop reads CGSSEEAGPYNEQFF. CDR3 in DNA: TGTGGCAGCAGTGAGGAGGCGGGCCCTTACAATGAGCAGTTCTTC.

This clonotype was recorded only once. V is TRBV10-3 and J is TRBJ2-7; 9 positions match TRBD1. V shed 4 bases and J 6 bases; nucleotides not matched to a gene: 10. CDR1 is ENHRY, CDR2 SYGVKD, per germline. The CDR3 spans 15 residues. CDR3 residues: CAISGPGQGIIEQYF. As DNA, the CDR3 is TGTGCCATCAGTGGGCCGGGACAGGGTATCATCGAGCAGTACTTC.

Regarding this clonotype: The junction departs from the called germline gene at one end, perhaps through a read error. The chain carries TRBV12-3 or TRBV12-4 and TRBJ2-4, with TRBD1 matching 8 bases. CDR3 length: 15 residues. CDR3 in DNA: TGTGTCAGCAGTGCCACCGGGACAGGCTTTAGATGGCGGTACTTC. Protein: CVSSATGTGFRWRYF.

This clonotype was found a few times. CDR3 in DNA: TGTGCCAGCCGGGAGCCCAAGGGCATTCAGTACTTC. Protein: CASREPKGIQYF. The rearrangement joins TRBV6-1 to TRBJ2-4; possible D gene TRBD2, 6 bases. V was trimmed by 8 bases and J by 9 bases, leaving 14 bases between them. Per germline, CDR1 MNHNS and CDR2 SASEGT. The CDR3 runs to 12 residues.

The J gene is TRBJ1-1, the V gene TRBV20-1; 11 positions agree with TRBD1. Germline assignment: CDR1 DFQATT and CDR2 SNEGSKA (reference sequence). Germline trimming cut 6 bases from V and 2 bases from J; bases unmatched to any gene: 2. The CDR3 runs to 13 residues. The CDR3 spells CSAGQGANTEAFF. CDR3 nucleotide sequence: TGCAGTGCAGGACAGGGGGCTAACACTGAAGCTTTCTTT.

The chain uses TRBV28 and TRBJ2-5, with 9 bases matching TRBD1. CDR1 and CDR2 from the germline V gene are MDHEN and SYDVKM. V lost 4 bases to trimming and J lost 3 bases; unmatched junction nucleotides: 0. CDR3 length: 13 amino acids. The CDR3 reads CASSWDREETQYF. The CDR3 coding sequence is TGTGCCAGCAGTTGGGACAGGGAAGAGACCCAGTACTTC.

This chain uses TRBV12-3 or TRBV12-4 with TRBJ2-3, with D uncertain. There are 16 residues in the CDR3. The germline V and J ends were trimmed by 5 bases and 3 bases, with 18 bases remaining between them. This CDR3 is CASSLVRSRVTDTQYF. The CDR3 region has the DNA TGTGCCAGCAGTCTGGTGCGGAGTAGAGTAACAGATACGCAGTATTTT.

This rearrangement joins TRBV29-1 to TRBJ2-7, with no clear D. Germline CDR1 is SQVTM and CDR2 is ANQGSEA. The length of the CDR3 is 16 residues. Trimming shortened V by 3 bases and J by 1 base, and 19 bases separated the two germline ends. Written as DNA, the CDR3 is TGCAGCGTTGAGAGTCAGAGCTCAATCGGGTCCTACGAGCAGTACTTC. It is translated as CSVESQSSIGSYEQYF.

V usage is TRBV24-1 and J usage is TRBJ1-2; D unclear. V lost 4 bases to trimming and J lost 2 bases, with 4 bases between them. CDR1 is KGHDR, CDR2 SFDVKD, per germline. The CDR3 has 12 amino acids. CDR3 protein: CATSDGNYGYTF. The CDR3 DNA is TGTGCCACCAGTGACGGAAACTATGGCTACACCTTC.